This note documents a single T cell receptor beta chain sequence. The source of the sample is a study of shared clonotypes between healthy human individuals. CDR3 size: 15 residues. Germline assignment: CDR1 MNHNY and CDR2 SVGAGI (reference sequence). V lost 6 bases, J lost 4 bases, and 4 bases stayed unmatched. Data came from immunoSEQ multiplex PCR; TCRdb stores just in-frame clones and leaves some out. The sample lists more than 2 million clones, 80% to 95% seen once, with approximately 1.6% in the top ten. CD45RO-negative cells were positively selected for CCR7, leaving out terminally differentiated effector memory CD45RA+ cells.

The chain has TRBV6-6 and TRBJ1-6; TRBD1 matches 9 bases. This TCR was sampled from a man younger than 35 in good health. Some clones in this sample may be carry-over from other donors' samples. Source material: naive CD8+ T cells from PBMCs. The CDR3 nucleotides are TGTGCCAGCAGGCTGGACAGGGGATATAATTCACCCCTCCACTTT. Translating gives CASRLDRGYNSPLHF.